The T cell receptor (beta chain) under discussion was sequenced for a study of cytomegalovirus exposure and HLA in healthy donors. The primer mix had 60 Vbeta and 13 Jbeta primers. Data came from immunoSEQ multiplex PCR; TCRdb stores just in-frame clones and leaves some out. The data hold roughly 160,000 clones, with around 69% observed a single time. Germline V gives CDR1 SGDLS, CDR2 YYNGEE. With V trimmed by 0 bases and J by 9 bases, 8 bases remained unmatched. The CDR3 runs 17 residues. This clone showed up just a few times. What was sequenced was PBMCs. This clonotype was sampled from a man aged 55 to 69 in good health and CMV-seronegative. This sequence joins TRBV9 and TRBJ2-1; 14 bases are shared with TRBD2. The CDR3 protein is CASSVVPGTSGSAEQFF. The CDR3 bases are TGTGCCAGCAGCGTAGTTCCAGGGACTAGCGGGAGTGCTGAGCAGTTCTTC.